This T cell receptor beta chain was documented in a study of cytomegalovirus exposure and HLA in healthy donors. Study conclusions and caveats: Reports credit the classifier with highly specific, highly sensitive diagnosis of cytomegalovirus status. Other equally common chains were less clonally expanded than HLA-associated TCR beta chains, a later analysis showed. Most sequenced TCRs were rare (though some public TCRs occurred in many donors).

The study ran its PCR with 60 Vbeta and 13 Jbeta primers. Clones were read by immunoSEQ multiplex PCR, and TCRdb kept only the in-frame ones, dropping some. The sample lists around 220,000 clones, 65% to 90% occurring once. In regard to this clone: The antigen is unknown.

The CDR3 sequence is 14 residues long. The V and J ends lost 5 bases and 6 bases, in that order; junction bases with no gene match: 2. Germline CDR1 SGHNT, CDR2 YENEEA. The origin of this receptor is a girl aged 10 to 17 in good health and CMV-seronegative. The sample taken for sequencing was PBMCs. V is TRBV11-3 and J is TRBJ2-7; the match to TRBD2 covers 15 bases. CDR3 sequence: CASSPGLAGGEQYF. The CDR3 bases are TGTGCCAGCAGCCCGGGACTAGCGGGAGGCGAGCAGTACTTC. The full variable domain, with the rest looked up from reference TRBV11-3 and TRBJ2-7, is EAGVVQSPRYKIIEKKQPVAFWCNPISGHNTLYWYLQNLGQGPELLIRYENEEAVDDSQLPKDRFSAERLKGVDSTLKIQPAELGDSAVYLCASSPGLAGGEQYFGPGTRLTVT.